The clone carrying this TCR beta chain was detected only once. The CDR3 runs to 21 residues. Germline CDR1 reads SGDLS; CDR2 reads YYNGEE. The junction had 19 bases not matched to a gene; V was cut back by 3 bases and J by 3 bases. The sample comes from a study of blood T cell repertoires in COVID-19. Study overall: T cells, B-cell-depleted T cells, or PBMCs provided the cDNA or gDNA that served as material.

Clones were sequenced by immunoSEQ multiplex PCR, and TCRdb holds only the in-frame ones, with some missing. This table has 200,000 to 300,000 clones, about 87% appearing once. The TCR comes from a woman aged 40 to 55 with acute COVID-19. The gene calls are TRBV9 and TRBJ2-3, with 13 bases matching TRBD2. Sequencing was done on a sample of PBMCs or T cells enriched from blood (not recorded which). CDR3 coding DNA: TGTGCCAGCAGCGCCCCGGGACTAGCGGGAAGGGGAAGGGTGGAGACAGATACGCAGTATTTT. Protein product: CASSAPGLAGRGRVETDTQYF.